Following are 26 T cell receptor beta chains from one sample sequenced in a study of a mutant IDH1 vaccine in newly diagnosed glioma. As for time point: week 23, last vaccination. Doses comprised 300 ug of mutant IDH1 20-mer peptide each, plus topical imiquimod. Which antigens these TCRs recognize remains unknown. The method was immunoSEQ multiplex PCR; TCRdb's version includes in-frame clones alone and lacks a portion of them. This sample carries approximately 60,000 clones, more than 75% of them seen once, and the ten largest clones take 1.4%. This sample comprised PBMCs, obtained from a glioma patient whose treatment included an IDH1 peptide vaccine. These receptor sequences come from a middle-aged man with glioma.

The chain links TRBV9 to TRBJ2-5, with D maybe TRBD1 (5 bases). The CDR3 spans 15 residues. V gave up 3 bases and J gave up 7 bases, with 19 bases separating them. From germline, CDR1 is SGDLS and CDR2 YYNGEE. This CDR3 is CASSASHKGVGTQYF. In DNA, the CDR3 is TGTGCCAGCAGCGCCTCCCACAAAGGGGTGGGGACCCAGTACTTC. Full variable domain (outside the CDR3, taken from reference TRBV9 and TRBJ2-5): DSGVTQTPKHLITATGQRVTLRCSPRSGDLSVYWYQQSLDQGLQFLIQYYNGEERAKGNILERFSAQQFPDLHSELNLSSLELGDSALYFCASSASHKGVGTQYFGPGTRLLVL.

V and J are TRBV11-2 and TRBJ2-3; the match to TRBD1 covers 9 bases. Germline-derived CDR1 and CDR2 are SGHAT and FQNNGV. The CDR3 loop spans 16 amino acids. Trimming took 6 bases from V and 3 from J; bases not matched to a gene: 10. This CDR3 reads CASSRGQGRGTDTQYF. DNA for the CDR3: TGTGCCAGCAGTCGGGGACAGGGCCGAGGGACAGATACGCAGTATTTT. Variable domain in full (rest from reference TRBV11-2 and TRBJ2-3): EAGVAQSPRYKIIEKRQSVAFWCNPISGHATLYWYQQILGQGPKLLIQFQNNGVVDDSQLPKDRFSAERLKGVDSTLKIQPAKLEDSAVYLCASSRGQGRGTDTQYFGPGTRLTVL.

The V and J genes are TRBV7-2 and TRBJ2-5, with 9 bases lining up with TRBD2. V lost 0 bases to trimming and J lost 4 bases; unmatched junction nucleotides: 0. Germline V gene sequence: CDR1 SGHTA, CDR2 FQGNSA. The CDR3 is 14 amino acids. The CDR3 nucleotides read TGTGCCAGCAGCTTAGCTAGCGGGAGAGAGACCCAGTACTTC. Translated, it gives CASSLASGRETQYF.

This chain joins TRBV5-4 and TRBJ2-7, with 16 bases aligning to TRBD2. CDR3 size: 16 residues. Per the germline V gene, CDR1 is SGHNT and CDR2 is YYREEE (reference sequence). The V gene end was trimmed by 4 bases and the J gene end by 6 bases; junction bases not matched to a gene: 7. The CDR3 DNA reads TGTGCCAGCAGCGAGGGACTAGCGGGAGGGCTCGGCGAGCAGTACTTC. Residues: CASSEGLAGGLGEQYF.

The CDR3 loop reads CASSPRGAYEQYF. The CDR3 DNA follows: TGTGCCAGCAGCCCTAGGGGGGCCTACGAGCAGTACTTC. V is TRBV27 and J is TRBJ2-7, with D perhaps assigned TRBD1 or TRBD2 (6 bases each). Germline assignment: CDR1 MNHEY and CDR2 SMNVEV (reference sequence). The CDR3 has 13 residues. The V end was cut by 6 bases, the J end by 2 bases, with 11 bases between.

CDR3 protein: CASSLVGSDPPGELFF. The CDR3 region has the DNA TGTGCCAGCAGCTTAGTTGGGTCAGACCCCCCCGGGGAGCTGTTTTTT. V and J are TRBV7-9 and TRBJ2-2; D is ambiguous. Germline V gene lookup returns CDR1 SEHNR and CDR2 FQNEAQ (reference sequence). V was shortened by 1 base and J by 6 bases, with 15 bases between the two germline ends. This CDR3 comprises 16 residues.

The rearrangement joins TRBV27 to TRBJ1-2; 7 bases fit TRBD1. CDR1 and CDR2 (germline): MNHEY, SMNVEV (reference sequence). The CDR3 contains 14 residues. V lost 6 bases, J lost 3 bases, and 7 bases stayed unmatched. This CDR3 is CASRRPRGDYGYTF. In nucleotides, the CDR3 is TGTGCCAGCAGACGACCCAGGGGGGACTATGGCTACACCTTC.

The chain links TRBV7-8 to TRBJ2-7; 13 nucleotides line up with TRBD2. CDR3 length: 16 residues. The V segment lost 7 bases and the J segment 2 bases; nucleotides outside the gene matches: 8. Per the germline V gene, CDR1 is SGHVS and CDR2 is FQNEAQ. The CDR3 nucleotides are TGTGCCAGCATCATCGGGACTAGCGGGACCACCTACGAGCAGTACTTC. This codes for CASIIGTSGTTYEQYF. The entire variable domain, with the rest obtained from reference TRBV7-8 and TRBJ2-7, is as follows: GAGVSQSPRYKVAKRGQDVALRCDPISGHVSLFWYQQALGQGPEFLTYFQNEAQLDKSGLPSDRFFAERPEGSVSTLKIQRTQQEDSAVYLCASIIGTSGTTYEQYFGPGTRLTVT.

This chain connects TRBV19 to TRBJ2-7, with D uncertain. V gave up 3 bases and J gave up 4 bases, with 10 bases separating them. Germline CDR1 is LNHDA and CDR2 is SQIVND (reference sequence). The CDR3 length is 13 residues. The CDR3 region is CASSMTAGYEQYF. In DNA form, the CDR3 reads TGTGCCAGTAGTATGACCGCCGGGTACGAGCAGTACTTC.

The chain has TRBV19 and TRBJ2-5; 8 bases line up with TRBD1. The germline V gene has CDR1 LNHDA and CDR2 SQIVND (reference sequence). J lost 1 base, V lost 5 bases, and 3 bases had no gene match. The CDR3 is 14 residues long. The CDR3 spells CASSLQGAQETQYF. CDR3 coding DNA: TGTGCCAGTAGTCTCCAGGGGGCCCAAGAGACCCAGTACTTC.

The V call is TRBV5-1, the J call TRBJ1-1; TRBD1 matches at 7 bases. V lost 4 bases to trimming and J lost 4 bases; unmatched junction nucleotides: 13. The CDR3 has 16 amino acids. From germline, CDR1 is SGHRS and CDR2 YFSETQ. For the CDR3, the DNA is TGCGCCAGCAGCCTGACAATGACAGGGCTACCCACTGAAGCTTTCTTT. Protein sequence: CASSLTMTGLPTEAFF.

On this clone itself: Other DNA sequences of this sample code for an identical CDR3. V is TRBV28 and J is TRBJ1-2, with D unresolved. Trimming shortened V by 6 bases and J by 2 bases, and 10 bases separated the two germline ends. Per germline, CDR1 MDHEN and CDR2 SYDVKM. The CDR3 length is 13 residues. The CDR3: CASSPRFNYGYTF. CDR3 in DNA: TGTGCCAGCAGCCCCCGCTTCAACTATGGCTACACCTTC.

J is TRBJ1-5 and V is TRBV10-3; tentatively, D is TRBD1 (6 bases). The V gene's germline CDR1 is ENHRY and CDR2 SYGVKD. This CDR3 spans 14 amino acids. Between the trimmed V and J ends, which lost 7 bases and 5 bases, there was a span of 15 bases. This CDR3 reads CAINSVGGDQPQHF. The CDR3 DNA sequence: TGTGCCATCAACTCGGTCGGGGGCGATCAGCCCCAGCATTTT.

With regard to this clone: Other DNA sequences of this sample code for an identical CDR3. The V call is TRBV18, the J call TRBJ2-5; no clear D gene. CDR1 KGHSH and CDR2 LQKENI come from the germline V gene. Trimming removed 3 bases from V and 2 bases from J, with 7 bases in between. The CDR3 is 13 amino acids. CDR3 in amino acids: CASSPGLQETQYF. The CDR3 nucleotides read TGTGCCAGCTCACCGGGCTTACAAGAGACCCAGTACTTC.

This clone was seen only once. The chain is built from TRBV11-2 and TRBJ1-5; D gene uncertain. The V end lost 6 bases, the J end lost 5 bases, and 8 bases lay between the germline ends. CDR1 is SGHAT and CDR2 is FQNNGV in the germline V gene. The CDR3 has 12 amino acids. The chain's CDR3 is CASSGLDQPQHF. The CDR3 nucleotides read TGTGCCAGCAGTGGACTTGATCAGCCCCAGCATTTT. Based on the CDR3 plus reference TRBV11-2 and TRBJ1-5, the full variable domain is EAGVAQSPRYKIIEKRQSVAFWCNPISGHATLYWYQQILGQGPKLLIQFQNNGVVDDSQLPKDRFSAERLKGVDSTLKIQPAKLEDSAVYLCASSGLDQPQHFGDGTRLSIL.

The chain recombines TRBV27 with TRBJ2-3; perhaps TRBD1 as D (7 bases). The CDR3 contains 14 residues. Germline V gene data show CDR1 as MNHEY and CDR2 as SMNVEV (reference sequence). Trimming shortened V by 2 bases and J by 3 bases, and 9 bases separated the two germline ends. CDR3 bases: TGTGCCAGCAGTTTACAGGGGGGAACAGATACGCAGTATTTT. It is translated as CASSLQGGTDTQYF.

V and J are TRBV19 and TRBJ2-1; D remains ambiguous. V lost 3 bases and J 2 bases, leaving 11 bases between the germline ends. This CDR3 spans 15 amino acids. Germline V gives CDR1 LNHDA, CDR2 SQIVND (reference sequence). This chain's CDR3 is CASSMWEVTYNEQFF. The CDR3 bases are TGTGCCAGTAGTATGTGGGAAGTGACCTACAATGAGCAGTTCTTC.

A note on this clone: The sample holds other DNA sequences that translate to the same CDR3. The CDR3 sequence: CSGGTGTGGEQYF. Written as DNA, the CDR3 is TGCAGCGGGGGGACAGGGACGGGCGGAGAGCAGTACTTC. The chain uses TRBV29-1 and TRBJ2-7; 9 nucleotides match TRBD1. CDR1 and CDR2 (germline): SQVTM, ANQGSEA. The CDR3 contains 13 residues. After removal of 7 bases from V and 7 bases from J, the junction contained 11 bases not matched to a gene.

This rearrangement joins TRBV6-5 to TRBJ2-1, with TRBD2 matching over 10 bases. CDR3 length equals 15 residues. Germline trimming cut 1 base from V and 8 bases from J; bases unmatched to any gene: 5. Germline values: CDR1 MNHEY, CDR2 SVGAGI. The chain's CDR3 is CASSYYTSGTYEQFF. Written as DNA, the CDR3 is TGTGCCAGCAGTTACTATACTAGCGGGACGTATGAGCAGTTCTTC.

As to this clone: The same CDR3 also results from other DNA sequences found in this sample. The rearrangement uses TRBV5-1 and TRBJ2-5; D not certain. V was clipped by 4 bases and J by 1 base, with 2 bases between them. Germline V gives CDR1 SGHRS, CDR2 YFSETQ. The CDR3 is 11 amino acids. The CDR3 nucleotides are TGCGCCAGCAGCCGCCAAGAGACCCAGTACTTC. As protein: CASSRQETQYF.

The V and J genes are TRBV7-9 and TRBJ2-3; 11 nucleotides agree with TRBD2. Germline V gives CDR1 SEHNR, CDR2 FQNEAQ (reference sequence). The CDR3 has 15 residues. After removal of 4 bases from V and 5 bases from J, the junction contained 5 bases not matched to a gene. The CDR3 reads CASSSTSGSIDTQYF. CDR3 nucleotide sequence: TGTGCCAGCAGCTCCACTAGCGGGAGTATAGATACGCAGTATTTT.

This clone has more than one count but fewer than ten. DNA of the CDR3: TGTGCCAGCAGCTCCGCCCGGAGCTCAGATACGCAGTATTTT. It translates to CASSSARSSDTQYF. J is TRBJ2-3 and V is TRBV5-8; D gene unclear. Germline CDR1 is SGHTS and CDR2 is YDEGEE. Trimming pared 3 bases from V and 4 bases from J, leaving 12 bases between. CDR3 size: 14 residues.

This clone was observed a single time. CDR3 in amino acids: CATSTPSDTDTQYF. CDR3 in DNA: TGTGCCACCAGCACCCCTAGCGACACAGATACGCAGTATTTT. V usage is TRBV15 and J usage is TRBJ2-3, with D possibly being TRBD2 (6 bases). This CDR3 has 14 amino acids. The V gene's germline CDR1 is LNHNV and CDR2 YYDKDF (reference sequence). Trimming took off 4 bases at V and 2 bases at J, with 10 bases between the two ends.

The V gene is TRBV5-5, the J gene TRBJ2-7, with 10 bases fitting TRBD2. The germline V gene has CDR1 SGHKS and CDR2 YYEKEE (reference sequence). The CDR3 extends over 15 amino acids. The V segment lost 2 bases and the J segment 4 bases; nucleotides outside the gene matches: 6. CDR3 protein: CASSFLAGEGYEQYF. The DNA of the CDR3 is TGTGCCAGCAGCTTCCTAGCGGGAGAAGGTTACGAGCAGTACTTC.

The chain recombines TRBV10-3 with TRBJ2-2; 7 bases align to TRBD2. The CDR3 has 17 amino acids. Germline V gives CDR1 ENHRY, CDR2 SYGVKD. V shed 1 base and J 3 bases; nucleotides not matched to a gene: 8. The CDR3, as DNA: TGTGCCATCAGTGAGTTTCGGGGGAGGGCCGACACCGGGGAGCTGTTTTTT. It is translated as CAISEFRGRADTGELFF.

The chain employs TRBV7-9 and TRBJ2-7; 7 positions match TRBD1. CDR3 length: 12 residues. The J segment lost 2 bases and the V segment lost 6 bases, leaving 1 base of the junction unmatched. The germline gives CDR1 SEHNR, CDR2 FQNEAQ (reference sequence). Written as DNA, the CDR3 is TGTGCCAGCAGAGGGACAGCCTACGAGCAGTACTTC. This encodes CASRGTAYEQYF.